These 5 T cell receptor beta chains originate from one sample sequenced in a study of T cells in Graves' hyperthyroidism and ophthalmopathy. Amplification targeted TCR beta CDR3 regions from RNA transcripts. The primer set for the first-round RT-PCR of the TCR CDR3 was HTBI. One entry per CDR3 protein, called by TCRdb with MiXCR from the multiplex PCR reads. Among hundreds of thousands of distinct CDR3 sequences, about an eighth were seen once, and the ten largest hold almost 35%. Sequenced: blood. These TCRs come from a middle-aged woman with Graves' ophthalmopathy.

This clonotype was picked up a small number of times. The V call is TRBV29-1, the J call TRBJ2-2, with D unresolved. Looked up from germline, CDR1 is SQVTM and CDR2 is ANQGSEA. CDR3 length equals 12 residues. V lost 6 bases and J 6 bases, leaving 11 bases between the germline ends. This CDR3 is CSVATGPGELFF. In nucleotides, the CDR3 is TGCAGCGTCGCGACTGGCCCCGGGGAGCTGTTTTTT.

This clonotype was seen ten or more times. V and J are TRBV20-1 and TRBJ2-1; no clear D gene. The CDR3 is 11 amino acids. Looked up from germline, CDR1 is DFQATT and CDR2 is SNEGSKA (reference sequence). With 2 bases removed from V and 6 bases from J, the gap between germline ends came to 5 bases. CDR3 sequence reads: CSARRPNEQFF. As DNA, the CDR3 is TGCAGTGCTAGAAGGCCCAATGAGCAGTTCTTC.

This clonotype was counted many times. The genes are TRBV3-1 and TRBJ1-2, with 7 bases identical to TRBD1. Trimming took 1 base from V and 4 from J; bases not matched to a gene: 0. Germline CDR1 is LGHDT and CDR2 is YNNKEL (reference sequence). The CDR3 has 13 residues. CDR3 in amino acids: CASSQGQGYGYTF. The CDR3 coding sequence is TGTGCCAGCAGCCAAGGACAGGGCTATGGCTACACCTTC.

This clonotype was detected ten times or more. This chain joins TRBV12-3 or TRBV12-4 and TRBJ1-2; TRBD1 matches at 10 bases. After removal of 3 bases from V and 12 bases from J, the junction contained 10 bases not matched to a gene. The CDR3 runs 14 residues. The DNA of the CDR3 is TGTGCCAGCAGTTTTTTGGGTGGACAGGGGGGAGACACCTTC. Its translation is CASSFLGGQGGDTF.

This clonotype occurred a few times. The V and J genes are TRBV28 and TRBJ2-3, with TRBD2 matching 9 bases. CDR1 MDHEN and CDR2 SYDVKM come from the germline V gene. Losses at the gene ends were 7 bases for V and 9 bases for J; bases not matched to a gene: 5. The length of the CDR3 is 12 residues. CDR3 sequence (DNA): TGTGCCAGCACTAGCGGGATTTCAACGCAGTATTTT. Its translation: CASTSGISTQYF.